This T cell receptor beta chain was sequenced during a study of control samples from healthy donors and cancer patients. Sequenced by immunoSEQ multiplex PCR; TCRdb stores in-frame clones only, minus some. The table records 50,000 or so clones, approximately 80% of them present only once. This clone was seen a few times. The sample comprised blood. The receptor was isolated from a man in his 70s in good health.

In nucleotides, the CDR3 is TGTGCCAGCAGCCAGGCCGGGGATACGCAGTATTTT. This encodes CASSQAGDTQYF. The V gene is TRBV3-1 (or the pseudogene TRBV3-2), the J gene TRBJ2-3, with no clear D. The CDR3 contains 12 residues. In germline, CDR1 is LGHDT, CDR2 YNNKEL (reference sequence). V gave up 3 bases and J gave up 6 bases, with 7 bases separating them.